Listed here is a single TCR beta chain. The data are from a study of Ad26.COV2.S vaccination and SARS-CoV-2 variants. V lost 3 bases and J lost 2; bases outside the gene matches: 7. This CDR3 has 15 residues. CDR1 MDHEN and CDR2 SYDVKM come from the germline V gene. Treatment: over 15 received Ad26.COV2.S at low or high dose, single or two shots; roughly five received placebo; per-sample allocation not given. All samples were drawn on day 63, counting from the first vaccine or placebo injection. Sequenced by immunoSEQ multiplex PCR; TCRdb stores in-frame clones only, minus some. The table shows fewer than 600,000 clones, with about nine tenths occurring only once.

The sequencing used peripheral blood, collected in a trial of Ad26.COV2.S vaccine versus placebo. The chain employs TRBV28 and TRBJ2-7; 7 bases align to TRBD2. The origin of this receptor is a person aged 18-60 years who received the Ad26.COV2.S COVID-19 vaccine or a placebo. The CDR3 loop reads CASSLASGGPYEQYF. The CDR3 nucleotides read TGTGCCAGCAGTTTGGCTAGCGGCGGACCCTACGAGCAGTACTTC. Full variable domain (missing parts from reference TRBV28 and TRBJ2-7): DVKVTQSSRYLVKRTGEKVFLECVQDMDHENMFWYRQDPGLGLRLIYFSYDVKMKEKGDIPEGYSVSREKKERFSLILESASTNQTSMYLCASSLASGGPYEQYFGPGTRLTVT.